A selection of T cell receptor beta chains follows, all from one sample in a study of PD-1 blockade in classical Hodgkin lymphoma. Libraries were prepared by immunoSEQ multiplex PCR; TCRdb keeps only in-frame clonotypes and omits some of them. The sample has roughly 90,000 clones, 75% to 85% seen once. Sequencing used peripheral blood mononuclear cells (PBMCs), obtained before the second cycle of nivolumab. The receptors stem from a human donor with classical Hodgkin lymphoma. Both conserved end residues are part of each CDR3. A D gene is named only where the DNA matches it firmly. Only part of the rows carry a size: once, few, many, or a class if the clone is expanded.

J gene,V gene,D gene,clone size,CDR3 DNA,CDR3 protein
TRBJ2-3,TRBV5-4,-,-,TGTGCCAGCAGCTGGGGCCAGGCAGATACGCAGTATTTT,CASSWGQADTQYF
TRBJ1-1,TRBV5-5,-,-,TGTGCCAGCAGCTTGGACCCGAACACTGAAGCTTTCTTT,CASSLDPNTEAFF
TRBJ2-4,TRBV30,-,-,TGTGCCTGGAGTACCAGGGATTCCAAAAACATTCAGTACTTC,CAWSTRDSKNIQYF
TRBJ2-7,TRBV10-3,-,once,TGTGCCATCAGTCGGACGGAGCCCGGTAGAGACGAGCAGTACTTC,CAISRTEPGRDEQYF
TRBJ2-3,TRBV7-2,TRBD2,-,TGTGCCAGCATCTGGACTAGCGGGAGCCCAGATACGCAGTATTTT,CASIWTSGSPDTQYF
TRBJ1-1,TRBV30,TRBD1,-,TGTGCCTGGAGTAGAGGGGGCCCTGAAGCTTTCTTT,CAWSRGGPEAFF
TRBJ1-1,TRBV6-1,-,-,TGTGCCAGCAGTGAAGCGGAGTCGAGGGAGGAAGCTTTCTTT,CASSEAESREEAFF
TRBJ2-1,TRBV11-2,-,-,TGTGCCAGCAGCTTGATAGGCCAGAATGAGCAGTTCTTC,CASSLIGQNEQFF
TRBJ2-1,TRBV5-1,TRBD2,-,TGCGCCAGCAGCTTCGGACTAGCGGGAGGAGTCGGCAATGAGCAGTTCTTC,CASSFGLAGGVGNEQFF
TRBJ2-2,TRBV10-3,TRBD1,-,TGTGCCATCACTCCGGACAGGGCTAGCACCGGGGAGCTGTTTTTT,CAITPDRASTGELFF
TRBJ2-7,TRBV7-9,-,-,TGTGCCAGCAGCCCAATCCCCGCAAGCTCCTACGAGCAGTACTTC,CASSPIPASSYEQYF
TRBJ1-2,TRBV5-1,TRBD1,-,TGCGCCAGCAGCGCCCTGACAGGGACGGGTGGCTACACCTTC,CASSALTGTGGYTF
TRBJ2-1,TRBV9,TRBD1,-,TGTGCCAGCAGCGGAACGGGACAGGGTAATGAGCAGTTCTTC,CASSGTGQGNEQFF
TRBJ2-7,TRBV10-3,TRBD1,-,TGTGCCATCAAACAGGGGAACTCCTACGAGCAGTACTTC,CAIKQGNSYEQYF
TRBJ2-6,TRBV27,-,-,TGTGCCAGCAGTTTATCCCCCCCTGGGGCCAACGTCCTGACTTTC,CASSLSPPGANVLTF
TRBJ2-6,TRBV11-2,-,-,TGTGCCAGCAGCTTATTCTCCAGACCTAGCTCTGGGGCCAACGTCCTGACTTTC,CASSLFSRPSSGANVLTF
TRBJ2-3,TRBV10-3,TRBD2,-,TGTGCCTGCCGGACTAGCGGGAGCACAGATACGCAGTATTTT,CACRTSGSTDTQYF
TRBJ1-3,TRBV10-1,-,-,TGCGCCAGCAGTGATCGAGCAATCTCTGGAAACACCATATATTTT,CASSDRAISGNTIYF
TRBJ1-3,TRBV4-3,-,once,TGCGCCAGCAGCCAAGATCCGGGGCCAGCTGGAAACACCATATATTTT,CASSQDPGPAGNTIYF
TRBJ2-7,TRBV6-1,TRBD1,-,TGTGCCAGCAGTGCCCGGACAGGGACAGGCGAGCAGTACTTC,CASSARTGTGEQYF
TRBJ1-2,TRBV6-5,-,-,TGTGCCAGCAGTTACTCGGGGACCTATGGCTACACCTTC,CASSYSGTYGYTF
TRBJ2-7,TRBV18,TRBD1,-,TGTGCCAGCTCACCAAATACGGGACAGAGAAGGGAGCAGTACTTC,CASSPNTGQRREQYF
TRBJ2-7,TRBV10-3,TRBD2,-,TGTGCCATCAGACAGACTAGCGGGAGGGAGAAGGGCGAGCAGTACTTC,CAIRQTSGREKGEQYF
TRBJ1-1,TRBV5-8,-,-,TGTGCCAGCAGCTTCTGGCCTGAAGCTTTCTTT,CASSFWPEAFF
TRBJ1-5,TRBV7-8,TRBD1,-,TGTGCCAGCACCACGGGGACAGGGGGTTATTCGTATCAGCCCCAGCATTTT,CASTTGTGGYSYQPQHF
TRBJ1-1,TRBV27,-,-,TGTGCCAGCAGTTGGGGGACTGCGAACACTGAAGCTTTCTTT,CASSWGTANTEAFF
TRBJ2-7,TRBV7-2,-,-,TGTGCCAGCAGCTTAGGGCAGGACTACGAGCAGTACTTC,CASSLGQDYEQYF
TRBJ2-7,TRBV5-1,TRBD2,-,TGTGCCAGCAGCTTTCTTCTAGCGGGCAACCACTACGAGCAGTACTTC,CASSFLLAGNHYEQYF
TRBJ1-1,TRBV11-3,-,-,TGTGCCAGCAGATCCCTCCCAGGGGAGAGCCCGATTGAAGCTTTCTTT,CASRSLPGESPIEAFF
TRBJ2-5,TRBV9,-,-,TGTGCCAGCAGCGTCACCTCGGAGACCCAGTACTTC,CASSVTSETQYF
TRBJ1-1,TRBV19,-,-,TGTGCCACCCTAACAGGGAACACTGAAGCTTTCTTT,CATLTGNTEAFF
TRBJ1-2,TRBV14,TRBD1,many,TGTGCCAGCAGCCAAGAAGGGACAGCTTATGGCTACACCTTC,CASSQEGTAYGYTF
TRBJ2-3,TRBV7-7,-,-,TGTGCCAGCAGCTTGACTAGTAATGATGTTACGCAGTATTTT,CASSLTSNDVTQYF
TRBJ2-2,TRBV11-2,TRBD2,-,TGTGCCAGCAGCTTGGGACTAGCGGCGGACACCGGGGAGCTGTTTTTT,CASSLGLAADTGELFF
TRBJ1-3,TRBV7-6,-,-,TGTGCCAGCAGCCCAATCCCCAGGGGAGGGTTCTCTGGAAACACCATATATTTT,CASSPIPRGGFSGNTIYF
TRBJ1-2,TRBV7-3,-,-,TGTGCCAGCAGCCCCGGACGAGGTTACGGCTACACCTTC,CASSPGRGYGYTF